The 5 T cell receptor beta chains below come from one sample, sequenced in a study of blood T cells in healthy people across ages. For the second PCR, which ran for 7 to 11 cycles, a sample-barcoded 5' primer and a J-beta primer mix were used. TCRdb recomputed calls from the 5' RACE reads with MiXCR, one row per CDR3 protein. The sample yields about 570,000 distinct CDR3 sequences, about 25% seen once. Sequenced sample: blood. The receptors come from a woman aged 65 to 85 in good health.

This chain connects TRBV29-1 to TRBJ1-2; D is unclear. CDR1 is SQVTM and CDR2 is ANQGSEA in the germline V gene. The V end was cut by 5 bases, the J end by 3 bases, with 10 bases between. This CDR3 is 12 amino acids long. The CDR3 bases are TGCAGCGTTAGGACGTTCGACTATGGCTACACCTTC. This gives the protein CSVRTFDYGYTF.

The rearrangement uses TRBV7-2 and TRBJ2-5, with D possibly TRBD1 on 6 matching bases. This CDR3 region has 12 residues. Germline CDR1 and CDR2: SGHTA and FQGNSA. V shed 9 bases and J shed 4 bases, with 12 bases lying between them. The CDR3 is CASNREGETQYF. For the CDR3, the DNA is TGTGCCAGTAACAGGGAAGGAGAGACCCAGTACTTC.

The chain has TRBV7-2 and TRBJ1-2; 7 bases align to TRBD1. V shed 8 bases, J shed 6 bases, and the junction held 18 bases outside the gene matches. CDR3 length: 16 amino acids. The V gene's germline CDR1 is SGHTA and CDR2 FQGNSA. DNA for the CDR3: TGTGCCAGCTGTCGACAGGGAGGTTGTCAAGAGGATGGCTACACCTTC. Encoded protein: CASCRQGGCQEDGYTF.

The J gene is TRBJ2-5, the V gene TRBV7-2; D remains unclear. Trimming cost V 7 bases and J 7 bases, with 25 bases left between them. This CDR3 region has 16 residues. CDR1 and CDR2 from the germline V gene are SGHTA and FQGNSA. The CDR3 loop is CASKDGDHLAWGTQYF. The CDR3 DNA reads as TGTGCCAGCAAAGACGGAGACCATCTTGCATGGGGGACCCAGTACTTC.

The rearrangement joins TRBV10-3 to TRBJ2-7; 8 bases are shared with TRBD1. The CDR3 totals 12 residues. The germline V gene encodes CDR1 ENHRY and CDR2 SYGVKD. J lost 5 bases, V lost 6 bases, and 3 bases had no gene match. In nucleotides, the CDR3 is TGTGCCATCAGCTCACAGGGGGACGAGCAGTACTTC. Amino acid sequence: CAISSQGDEQYF.